This TCR beta chain was captured by sequencing in a study of blood T cell repertoires in COVID-19. The overall study: T cells, B-cell-depleted T cells, or PBMCs supplied cDNA or gDNA.

Clones were sequenced by immunoSEQ multiplex PCR, and TCRdb holds only the in-frame ones, with some missing. This sample has tens of thousands of clones, with 86% found just once. V was pared by 3 bases and J by 7 bases, with 15 bases between. CDR1 and CDR2 from the germline V gene are SEHNR and FQNEAQ (reference sequence). The CDR3 is 14 amino acids. Input material: peripheral blood. The chain employs TRBV7-9 and TRBJ1-2; D call uncertain. The origin of this receptor is a man aged 50 to 59 with active or convalescent COVID-19. CDR3 bases: TGTGCCAGCAGCTTGTCGAGGTCGGGAAGTGGCTACACCTTC. Translated: CASSLSRSGSGYTF.